This TCR beta chain was obtained from a study of blood T cell repertoires in COVID-19. About the research overall: The origin of the acute and convalescent COVID-19 samples was the United States, Italy and Spain. The cDNA or gDNA used as material had been derived from T cells, B-cell-depleted T cells, or PBMCs.

V shed 5 bases and J 6 bases; nucleotides not matched to a gene: 10. The CDR3 is 16 residues long. The germline V gene encodes CDR1 MNHEY and CDR2 SMNVEV (reference sequence). Data came from immunoSEQ multiplex PCR; TCRdb stores just in-frame clones and leaves some out. This sample has over 200,000 clones, with 87% found just once. The chain couples TRBV27 to TRBJ2-2, with 9 positions matching TRBD1. This TCR was recovered from a middle-aged man with active or convalescent COVID-19. Sequencing was performed on peripheral blood. CDR3 sequence reads: CASSAGTGISAGELFF. The CDR3 region has the DNA TGTGCCAGCAGTGCCGGGACAGGGATATCCGCCGGGGAGCTGTTTTTT.